This entry lists 9 T cell receptor beta chains sequenced from one sample in a study of technical replicates of blood from a few donors. Libraries were prepared by immunoSEQ multiplex PCR; TCRdb keeps only in-frame clonotypes and omits some of them. The repertoire holds over 85,000 clones, around 96% seen once, with around 0.4% in the top ten. The sample consisted of T cells isolated from PBMCs. The receptors stem from a human donor in good health.

The chain carries TRBV7-2 and TRBJ2-3, with D perhaps matching TRBD2 (5 bases). Germline V gene data show CDR1 as SGHTA and CDR2 as FQGNSA. The CDR3 contains 13 residues. The V and J ends lost 7 bases and 4 bases respectively, with 12 bases between them. CDR3 sequence (DNA): TGTGCCAGCACGGAATGGGGAGCAGATACGCAGTATTTT. This codes for CASTEWGADTQYF.

The rearrangement joins TRBV27 to TRBJ2-1, with TRBD2 matching over 10 bases. The germline gives CDR1 MNHEY, CDR2 SMNVEV (reference sequence). The length of the CDR3 is 16 residues. Germline trimming cut 5 bases from V and 8 bases from J; bases unmatched to any gene: 12. The CDR3 protein is CASSLLLAGGPHEQFF. The CDR3 DNA reads as TGTGCCAGCAGTCTGCTTTTAGCGGGAGGCCCACATGAGCAGTTCTTC.

The chain joins TRBV7-6 to TRBJ2-7, with D uncertain. This CDR3 is 13 amino acids long. Between the trimmed V and J ends, which lost 0 bases and 2 bases, there was a span of 5 bases. In germline, CDR1 is SGHVS, CDR2 FNYEAQ. The CDR3 bases are TGTGCCAGCAGCTTAGCGCCAGCCTACGAGCAGTACTTC. Residues: CASSLAPAYEQYF.

The chain recombines TRBV5-1 with TRBJ2-4, with a tentative D call TRBD1 (6 bases). The CDR3 covers 16 residues. Germline CDR1 SGHRS, CDR2 YFSETQ. The V end was cut by 4 bases, the J end by 0 bases, with 14 bases between. CDR3 residues: CASSQWTARAKNIQYF. In DNA form, the CDR3 reads TGCGCCAGCAGCCAATGGACAGCAAGAGCCAAAAACATTCAGTACTTC. The complete variable domain, with remaining parts taken from reference TRBV5-1 and TRBJ2-4, reads KAGVTQTPRYLIKTRGQQVTLSCSPISGHRSVSWYQQTPGQGLQFLFEYFSETQRNKGNFPGRFSGRQFSNSRSEMNVSTLELGDSALYLCASSQWTARAKNIQYFGAGTRLSVL.

V and J are TRBV5-8 and TRBJ1-2; D ambiguous. In germline, CDR1 is SGHTS, CDR2 YDEGEE. V shed 0 bases and J shed 6 bases, with 12 bases lying between them. This CDR3 is built from 14 residues. CDR3 sequence: CASSLVRGSHGYTF. Here the CDR3 DNA reads TGTGCCAGCAGCTTGGTCCGCGGCTCTCATGGCTACACCTTC.

The V and J genes are TRBV27 and TRBJ2-7; 9 nucleotides line up with TRBD1. The CDR3 runs to 13 residues. Per germline, CDR1 MNHEY and CDR2 SMNVEV (reference sequence). V dropped 3 bases and J dropped 5; count of bases not matched to a gene: 2. The DNA for the CDR3 is TGTGCCAGCAGTTTGGACAGGGGAAACGAGCAGTACTTC. Protein sequence: CASSLDRGNEQYF.

This clone came up once. The chain uses TRBV19 and TRBJ2-3; 7 bases agree with TRBD2. Losses at the gene ends were 10 bases for V and 5 bases for J; bases not matched to a gene: 24. This CDR3 has 18 amino acids. The germline V gene has CDR1 LNHDA and CDR2 SQIVND (reference sequence). DNA of the CDR3: TGTGCCACCACTAGAGCCCCTCCGACCTGGACTAGGGAAGATACGCAGTATTTT. Translated, it gives CATTRAPPTWTREDTQYF.

The J gene is TRBJ2-7, the V gene TRBV28, with 8 bases lining up with TRBD1. CDR3 length: 15 residues. V was pared by 5 bases and J by 3 bases, with 9 bases of the junction left unmatched. CDR1 is MDHEN, CDR2 SYDVKM, per germline. The CDR3 region is CASSARGTGYYEQYF. CDR3 nucleotide sequence: TGTGCCAGCAGTGCTAGGGGGACAGGCTACTACGAGCAGTACTTC.

This chain uses TRBV29-1 with TRBJ2-2; 7 bases line up with TRBD1. Trimming removed 5 bases from V and 1 base from J; junction bases left unmatched: 7. CDR1 SQVTM and CDR2 ANQGSEA come from the germline V gene. This CDR3 is 15 amino acids long. The DNA for the CDR3 is TGCAGCGTTCACCCCGGGACAGAGAACACCGGGGAGCTGTTTTTT. The encoded protein is CSVHPGTENTGELFF.